Following are 18 T cell receptor beta chains from one sample sequenced in a study of read filtering for tumor transcriptome and immune sequencing. This library used roughly 400 ng RNA and molecular barcoded adaptors spanning alpha/delta and beta/gamma chains. Via MiXCR, TCRdb re-called the reads, giving one row per CDR3 protein. This sample has more than 30,000 distinct CDR3 sequences, with approximately 17% found just once. Specimen: a population of CD138-negative cells sorted from bone marrow. Source of these receptors: a donor at least 40 years old with multiple myeloma.

There are a few counts of this clonotype. V and J are TRBV3-1 and TRBJ2-1; D not resolved. Germline CDR1 LGHDT, CDR2 YNNKEL (reference sequence). Trimming stripped 1 base from V and 15 bases from J, with 16 bases between. The CDR3 consists of 13 residues. The CDR3 reads CASSQGAPAPPFF. The DNA of the CDR3 is TGTGCCAGCAGCCAAGGGGCCCCCGCTCCACCGTTCTTC.

Notes on this clonotype: The junction and the germline gene differ at one end; a read error may be behind it. The genes are TRBV28 and TRBJ2-5; 8 bases match TRBD2. The CDR3 spans 14 residues. Germline V gene data show CDR1 as MDHEN and CDR2 as SYDVKM. The CDR3 nucleotides read TGTGCCAGCAGTTTATCACTAGCGGAAGAGACCCAGTGCTTC. Translation gives CASSLSLAEETQCF.

This clonotype was found many times. The rearrangement links TRBV3-1 to TRBJ2-5; 7 bases fit TRBD1. This CDR3 comprises 13 residues. Germline V gene sequence: CDR1 LGHDT, CDR2 YNNKEL (reference sequence). The trim removed 3 bases at V and 2 bases at J, leaving 0 bases unmatched. The CDR3 nucleotides are TGTGCCAGCAGCCACAGGGGGCAAGAGACCCAGTACTTC. Translating gives CASSHRGQETQYF.

This clonotype was found a few times. CDR3 DNA: TGCAGTGCTAGAGATCTACAGGGAGAGACCCAGTACTTC. Its translation is CSARDLQGETQYF. The J gene is TRBJ2-5, the V gene TRBV20-1; weak D call: TRBD1 (6 bases). CDR1 and CDR2 (germline): DFQATT, SNEGSKA (reference sequence). CDR3 length equals 13 residues. The V end lost 0 bases, the J end lost 4 bases, and 9 bases lay between the germline ends.

Of note for this clonotype: It may be a read error: a sequence one base away is much more abundant. The genes are TRBV7-9 and TRBJ2-3; unclear D gene. The J call may be wrong; the DNA end is better matched by TRBJ1-5. Germline V lookup: CDR1 SEHNR, CDR2 FQNEAQ (reference sequence). The CDR3 consists of 13 residues. CDR3 residues: CASSLAGTDTQHF. The CDR3 bases are TGTGCCAGCAGCTTAGCCGGCACAGATACGCAGCATTTT.

In this sample, this clonotype turned up a few times. The chain combines TRBV6-5 with TRBJ2-7; maybe TRBD1 (6 bases). V dropped 0 bases and J dropped 3 bases, with 15 bases sitting between them. Per the germline V gene, CDR1 is MNHEY and CDR2 is SVGAGI. This CDR3 has 16 amino acids. Here the CDR3 reads CASSYSIETGHYEQYF. For the CDR3, the DNA is TGTGCCAGCAGTTACTCGATCGAGACAGGTCACTACGAGCAGTACTTC.

As to this clonotype: Germline and junction disagree at one end, which may indicate a read error. The V and J genes are TRBV13 and TRBJ2-1; no definite D call. The CDR3 runs to 12 residues. Germline loops: CDR1 PRHDT, CDR2 FYEKMQ (reference sequence). CDR3 nucleotide sequence: TGCGCCAGCACCGCTCTGAGGAGTGAGCAGTTCTTC. The encoded protein is CASTALRSEQFF.

In its sample, this clonotype was seen many times. This chain links TRBV2 with TRBJ2-3; D perhaps matches TRBD2 (5 bases). The CDR3 totals 15 residues. Germline V gene data show CDR1 as SNHLY and CDR2 as FYNNEI. Trimming cost V 6 bases and J 0 bases, with 13 bases left between them. CDR3 sequence reads: CASRSGPLSTDTQYF. The DNA for the CDR3 is TGTGCCAGCAGAAGCGGTCCACTAAGCACAGATACGCAGTATTTT.

As regards this clonotype: The germline gene is not matched at one end of the junction; a read error may be the cause. This rearrangement joins TRBV20-1 to TRBJ2-3; 9 nucleotides match TRBD1. Germline values: CDR1 DFQATT, CDR2 SNEGSKA (reference sequence). The CDR3 runs to 14 residues. The CDR3 DNA reads TGCAGCGCCAAGCCGGGACAGGGCACAGATACGCAGTTTTTT. It is translated as CSAKPGQGTDTQFF.

This clonotype was recorded many times. This chain connects TRBV12-3 or TRBV12-4 to TRBJ1-2, with no clear D. The V end was cut by 6 bases, the J end by 4 bases, with 12 bases between. CDR3 length equals 13 residues. The CDR3 nucleotides are TGTGCCAGCAGGCGGACGTATTTCTATGGCTACACCTTC. As protein: CASRRTYFYGYTF.

This clonotype was picked up many times. The chain joins TRBV4-1 to TRBJ2-7; 9 bases are shared with TRBD1. The germline V gene has CDR1 MGHRA and CDR2 YSYEKL. This CDR3 has 15 amino acids. J gave up 4 bases and V 4 bases, and 8 bases lay outside the gene matches. CDR3 coding DNA: TGCGCCAGCAGCCTATCCGGGACAGGGAAATACGAGCAGTACTTC. Translation gives CASSLSGTGKYEQYF.

The sample holds many counts of this clonotype. CDR3 nucleotides: TGTGCCAGCAGTTTTGGGGCCTATAATTCACCCCTCCACTTT. As protein: CASSFGAYNSPLHF. The rearrangement joins TRBV12-3 or TRBV12-4 to TRBJ1-6; D uncertain. CDR3 size: 14 residues. Trimming took off 3 bases at V and 2 bases at J, with 5 bases between the two ends.

This clonotype was detected ten times or more. V usage is TRBV11-2 and J usage is TRBJ2-7; TRBD1 aligns across 9 bases. The CDR3 is 16 amino acids. V trimming: 5 bases; J trimming: 3 bases; junction bases outside the gene matches: 11. CDR1 SGHAT and CDR2 FQNNGV come from the germline V gene. The CDR3 DNA reads TGTGCCAGCAGCATGTCGGACAGGGGATTTTACTACGAGCAGTACTTC. The encoded protein is CASSMSDRGFYYEQYF.

This clonotype was detected only a few times. The gene calls are TRBV27 and TRBJ2-3; maybe TRBD1 (5 bases). This CDR3 spans 12 amino acids. CDR1 and CDR2 (germline): MNHEY, SMNVEV (reference sequence). The ends were cut back, 8 bases at V and 6 bases at J, with 12 bases in the middle. The CDR3 loop is CASGPGKDTQYF. The CDR3 bases are TGTGCCAGCGGCCCAGGGAAGGATACGCAGTATTTT.

At least ten counts were recorded for this clonotype. J is TRBJ2-7 and V is TRBV7-3, with D possibly TRBD2 on 7 matching bases. The CDR3 is made up of 14 amino acids. CDR1 and CDR2 (germline): SGHTA, FQGTGA. The ends were cut back, 11 bases at V and 3 bases at J, with 20 bases in the middle. CDR3 DNA sequence: TGTGCCTGGGGGGGGACATCTGACAACTACGAGCAGTACTTC. Translated, it gives CAWGGTSDNYEQYF.

In the case of this clonotype: This may be a read error: a much more frequent sequence differs by one nucleotide. The chain has TRBV7-8 and TRBJ1-1; D uncertain. Looked up from germline, CDR1 is SGHVS and CDR2 is FQNEAQ. The CDR3 length is 13 residues. The CDR3: CASSLAGRTGAFF. In DNA form, the CDR3 reads TGTGCCAGCAGCTTAGCCGGGCGGACTGGAGCTTTCTTT.

In this sample, this clonotype turned up many times. This sequence joins TRBV7-6 and TRBJ2-5; perhaps D is TRBD1 or TRBD2 (5 bases each). The CDR3 loop spans 14 amino acids. The V end lost 5 bases, the J end lost 4 bases, and 14 bases lay between the germline ends. Germline V gives CDR1 SGHVS, CDR2 FNYEAQ. CDR3 residues: CASSRNRDGETQYF. CDR3 DNA: TGTGCCAGCAGCCGGAACCGGGACGGAGAGACCCAGTACTTC. Variable domain in full (rest from reference TRBV7-6 and TRBJ2-5): GAGVSQSPRYKVTKRGQDVALRCDPISGHVSLYWYRQALGQGPEFLTYFNYEAQQDKSGLPNDRFSAERPEGSISTLTIQRTEQRDSAMYRCASSRNRDGETQYFGPGTRLLVL.

The gene calls are TRBV20-1 and TRBJ2-1; 7 nucleotides match TRBD2. The CDR3 runs 15 residues. V lost 4 bases to trimming and J lost 0 bases; unmatched junction nucleotides: 6. Germline lookup yields CDR1 DFQATT and CDR2 SNEGSKA (reference sequence). CDR3 loop: CSANSGTNSYNEQFF. The CDR3 nucleotides are TGCAGTGCTAACTCCGGGACTAACTCCTACAATGAGCAGTTCTTC.